These T cell receptor beta chains were read from a single sample in a study of CD8 T cells in Susac syndrome. TCRdb re-derived calls from the immunoSEQ multiplex PCR reads in MiXCR, one entry per CDR3 protein. The sample comprises under 150,000 distinct CDR3 sequences, roughly 76% of which are singletons, and around 0.51% rests with the top ten. Specimen: CD8+ T cells from PBMCs. These receptors all stem from a human donor with multiple sclerosis. Both conserved end residues are trimmed from each CDR3. Fields, in order: J gene, V gene, D gene, CDR3 protein. The D gene is left open where the match is weak.

TRBJ2-5,TRBV4-1,TRBD2,ASSRSGAGGPETQY
TRBJ1-2,TRBV28,TRBD1,ASSLWTGDRNYGYT
TRBJ1-2,TRBV19,-,ASSMPSGYGYT
TRBJ2-2,TRBV4-1,-,ASSAPPGELF
TRBJ2-5,TRBV5-1,TRBD2,ASSHAGDRWEETQY
TRBJ2-3,TRBV5-1,TRBD2,ASSSRLAGRSDTQY
TRBJ1-5,TRBV15,-,ATSREYHTGTPGDQPQH
TRBJ2-2,TRBV11-2,-,ASSLAMGGSYTGELF
TRBJ2-1,TRBV14,-,ASSPGLKMSEQF
TRBJ1-2,TRBV4-2,-,ASSQELVHVEGYT
TRBJ2-7,TRBV7-9,-,ASSLGKGSGVYEQY
TRBJ2-7,TRBV5-6,-,ASSLVGAALDEQY
TRBJ1-1,TRBV7-9,-,ASSPPRESEAF
TRBJ2-1,TRBV6-1,-,ASTSRRGLGYNEQF
TRBJ2-1,TRBV20-1,TRBD2,SASGLAGFNEQF
TRBJ1-5,TRBV4-1,-,ASSFRGNQPQH
TRBJ1-2,TRBV30,-,AWSVGTGYGYT
TRBJ2-2,TRBV7-8,TRBD2,ASSLAPLAGGSTGELF
TRBJ1-6,TRBV7-9,-,ASGGGEGRASPLH
TRBJ1-1,TRBV19,-,ASSIDPPFEAF
TRBJ1-1,TRBV28,-,ASSLTGTAEAF
TRBJ2-1,TRBV7-8,-,ASSFPNGDNEQF
TRBJ2-1,TRBV7-9,TRBD2,ASSGGLPTSGGPYNEQF
TRBJ1-1,TRBV7-9,-,ASSSRGYTEAF
TRBJ1-2,TRBV7-9,-,ASSLESYYGYT
TRBJ2-1,TRBV12-5,-,ASGFQYNEQF
TRBJ1-1,TRBV11-2,-,ASSFAWGTEAF
TRBJ2-7,TRBV7-9,-,ASSLATDYEQY
TRBJ2-5,TRBV2,TRBD2,ASRGWSSGTQETQY
TRBJ1-4,TRBV7-9,-,ASSLRTGATNEKLF
TRBJ1-5,TRBV4-1,TRBD1,ASRGQGAYQPQH
TRBJ2-1,TRBV2,-,ASSGRDWYNEQF
TRBJ2-1,TRBV5-6,-,ASSLAQIDEQF
TRBJ1-1,TRBV11-2,-,ASSLDFLGDEAF
TRBJ1-2,TRBV12-3/TRBV12-4,TRBD1,ASSPWGEQGADGYT
TRBJ2-1,TRBV20-1,TRBD2,SAKTPSSGTYNEQF
TRBJ2-3,TRBV27,TRBD1,ASSTSGQGLDTQY
TRBJ1-2,TRBV7-9,-,ASSYQRIGGYT
TRBJ1-5,TRBV7-9,-,ASSPPGQPQH
TRBJ2-1,TRBV4-3,TRBD2,ASSQETSRSYNEQF
TRBJ2-5,TRBV12-3/TRBV12-4,TRBD2,ASRETSSGGGGETQY
TRBJ2-6,TRBV7-9,-,ASSLKRGSGANVLT
TRBJ1-1,TRBV27,-,ASSLEGLMNTEAF
TRBJ1-1,TRBV5-1,-,ASSSLENTEAF
TRBJ1-2,TRBV13,-,ASSIAGTNYGYT
TRBJ2-1,TRBV9,-,ASSPSPGPQINEQF
TRBJ1-2,TRBV20-1,-,SAPGQAGYGYT
TRBJ1-1,TRBV6-2/TRBV6-3,-,ASRQPTGPLGDEAF
TRBJ1-2,TRBV14,-,ASSQASGAYGYT
TRBJ2-7,TRBV19,TRBD1,ASSIDREYYEQY
TRBJ2-5,TRBV6-1,-,ASKDLPGRQETQY
TRBJ2-2,TRBV20-1,-,SARDPEAGELF